A single sample gave rise to the 22 T cell receptor delta chains below, sequenced in a study of delta chain sequences of gamma delta T cells. TCRdb fed the 5' RACE reads into CATT to redo clone calling. Of around 2,800 delta-chain clones in the sample, 5% to 6.5% were seen once. The sequencing sample was made of either unsorted cells or a sorted T cell fraction (not recorded which). The receptors come from a human donor in good health.

This clone rates as medium-sized. The rearrangement joins TRDV2 to TRDJ1; possible D gene TRDD3, 5 bases. The V end was cut by 3 bases, the J end by 0 bases, with 10 bases between. The germline V gene has CDR1 GEAIGNYY and CDR2 EKD. The CDR3 is 14 residues long. The CDR3 region is CACDALGHTDKLIF. CDR3 coding DNA: TGTGCCTGTGACGCCCTGGGCCACACCGATAAACTCATCTTT.

By share of the sample, this clone is medium-sized. The protein held in TCRdb is that of a much larger clone and does not match this DNA's translation at residue 16, likely because of a read error; the protein shown is translated from the DNA. The J gene is TRDJ1, the V gene TRDV1; 13 nucleotides line up with TRDD3. CDR3 length: 23 residues. The V gene's germline CDR1 is TSWWSYY and CDR2 QGS. Germline trimming cut 5 bases from V and 4 bases from J; bases unmatched to any gene: 28. The CDR3 loop reads CALGTTSYSYWGIRWCGGDKLIF. DNA for the CDR3: TGTGCTCTTGGGACTACTTCCTATTCATACTGGGGGATACGCTGGTGTGGGGGCGATAAACTCATCTTT.

This clone is medium-sized (0.01 to 0.1%) in the sample. The chain has TRDV1 and TRDJ1, with 13 bases identical to TRDD3. With 0 bases clipped from V and 0 bases from J, the junction kept 10 bases outside the gene matches. CDR3 length: 20 residues. CDR1 TSWWSYY and CDR2 QGS come from the germline V gene. The CDR3 sequence is CALGELRVLGDTLYTDKLIF. The CDR3 nucleotides are TGTGCTCTTGGGGAACTCCGGGTACTGGGGGATACGCTGTACACCGATAAACTCATCTTT.

This chain links TRDV2 with TRDJ1; 13 bases agree with TRDD3. Germline CDR1 and CDR2: GEAIGNYY and EKD. Losses at the gene ends were 3 bases for V and 1 base for J; bases not matched to a gene: 10. The CDR3 contains 18 residues. The CDR3 nucleotides are TGTGCCTGTGACCAATTACTGGGGGATACGAGTAGCACCGATAAACTCATCTTT. Translating it yields CACDQLLGDTSSTDKLIF.

This clone turned up a few times. No call was made for the V gene; the J gene is TRDJ2. This CDR3 has 9 amino acids. CDR3 region: CATLLGLFF. CDR3 in DNA: TGTGCTACTCTCTTGGGGCTCTTCTTT.

Ten or more counts support this clone. The V call is TRDV2, the J call TRDJ1; 9 bases line up with TRDD3. J was trimmed by 2 bases and V by 0 bases; bases with no gene match: 12. The CDR3 consists of 18 residues. Germline CDR1 GEAIGNYY, CDR2 EKD. The CDR3 sequence is CACDTVGTGGEETDKLIF. The CDR3 DNA sequence: TGTGCCTGTGACACCGTTGGTACTGGGGGAGAGGAGACCGATAAACTCATCTTT.

By share of the sample, this clone is medium-sized (0.01 to 0.1%). The chain recombines TRDV1 with TRDJ1; D call uncertain. The CDR3 covers 17 residues. With 0 bases removed from V and 0 bases from J, the gap between germline ends came to 14 bases. Looked up from germline, CDR1 is TSWWSYY and CDR2 is QGS. The CDR3 sequence is CALGELKGTSYTDKLIF. The CDR3 DNA sequence: TGTGCTCTTGGGGAACTAAAGGGAACCTCGTACACCGATAAACTCATCTTT.

This clone was found many times. J is TRDJ1 and V is TRDV2, with 10 bases aligning to TRDD3. The CDR3 sequence is 16 residues long. The V gene end was trimmed by 4 bases and the J gene end by 0 bases; junction bases not matched to a gene: 7. The germline V gene encodes CDR1 GEAIGNYY and CDR2 EKD. Here the CDR3 reads CACDRLGDWDTDKLIF. The CDR3 region has the DNA TGTGCCTGTGATAGACTGGGGGATTGGGACACCGATAAACTCATCTTT.

Only a few counts were recorded for this clone. Translating this DNA gives a protein that differs at residue 17 from the TCRdb one, which belongs to a much larger clone; a read error is likely, and the protein shown is this translation. V usage is TRDV2 and J usage is TRDJ1; D may be TRDD3 (6 bases). Germline V gives CDR1 GEAIGNYY, CDR2 EKD. CDR3 length: 18 amino acids. In DNA, the CDR3 is TGTGCCTGTGACACCCTACTCGCTGGGGATGAGTACACCGATAAACTCACCTTT. Its translation is CACDTLLAGDEYTDKLTF.

This clone was counted only a few times. The chain carries TRDV2 and TRDJ1; TRDD3 matches 11 bases. The CDR3 spans 14 residues. Trimming removed 3 bases from V and 6 bases from J; junction bases left unmatched: 5. Germline CDR1 is GEAIGNYY and CDR2 is EKD. The CDR3 protein is CACDPVLGDNKLIF. The CDR3 DNA reads as TGTGCCTGTGACCCAGTACTGGGGGATAATAAACTCATCTTT.

This clone qualifies as medium-sized (0.01 to 0.1%). There is no V gene call, and the J gene is TRDJ1; TRDD3 is the table's D call and was not checked against the DNA. The CDR3 runs 35 residues. The CDR3 region is CSVQHDNKTVHSTDFEVKTDSTDHVKPKEDDKLIF. The CDR3, as DNA: TGTTCAGTTCAACACGACAATAAAACTGTGCACTCCACTGACTTTGAAGTGAAGACAGATTCTACAGATCACGTAAAACCAAAGGAGGACGATAAACTCATCTTT.

This clone is medium-sized within its sample. The chain combines TRDV2 with TRDJ3; either TRDD2 or TRDD3 may supply D (6 bases each). Germline values: CDR1 GEAIGNYY, CDR2 EKD. This CDR3 has 23 amino acids. Trimming stripped 0 bases from V and 0 bases from J, with 26 bases between. The CDR3 region has the DNA TGTGCCTGTGACACCGCCCCATCCTACCCGGGGGACCGATACTCCTGGGACACCCGACAGATGTTTTTC. The encoded protein is CACDTAPSYPGDRYSWDTRQMFF.

This clone was seen more than once but under ten times. It may be a read error: a sequence one base away is much more abundant. This specimen includes other DNA sequences encoding the same CDR3. In nucleotides, the CDR3 is TGTGCCTGTGACACCGTGGGGGAGTATACCGATAAACTCATCTTT. Translating it yields CACDTVGEYTDKLIF. The rearrangement links TRDV2 to TRDJ1; 7 bases align to TRDD3. Losses at the gene ends were 0 bases for V and 2 bases for J; bases not matched to a gene: 5. From germline, CDR1 is GEAIGNYY and CDR2 EKD. The CDR3 is made up of 15 amino acids.

In its sample, this clone is medium-sized. The chain employs TRDV2 and TRDJ3; no firm D call. The CDR3 extends over 19 amino acids. Germline V gene lookup returns CDR1 GEAIGNYY and CDR2 EKD. Deletions cut 1 base from V and 0 bases from J, with 15 bases between. CDR3 nucleotides: TGTGCCTGTGACACGGTTCGAGGTTCCGACTCCTGGGACACCCGACAGATGTTTTTC. Translation gives CACDTVRGSDSWDTRQMFF.

No V gene was called here, but the J gene is TRDJ1; no check of the table's D call, TRDD3, against the DNA was made. The CDR3 length is 34 residues. CDR3 bases: TGTGCTTCCGATCTGGTATCAACGCAGAGTACGGTTAGTTCAGGTCTTGGGGAACCCCCAATGTTCCTACTGGGGGATAAGGAGGACGATAAACTCATCTTT. This codes for CASDLVSTQSTVSSGLGEPPMFLLGDKEDDKLIF.

This clone was seen more than once but under ten times. TCRdb's listed protein matches a much larger clone and diverges from this DNA's translation at residue 16, likely through a read error; the protein shown comes from the DNA. The chain joins TRDV2 to TRDJ1, with 8 bases fitting TRDD3. The CDR3 is 19 residues long. The germline V gene encodes CDR1 GEAIGNYY and CDR2 EKD. CDR3 sequence: CACSYVSTGGSSFTDELIF. DNA of the CDR3: TGTGCCTGTAGCTACGTCTCGACTGGGGGGTCCTCCTTCACCGATGAACTCATCTTT.

With regard to this clone: TCRdb shows a much larger clone's protein in place of this DNA's translation, and the two differ at residue 12, likely through a read error; the protein shown is translated from the DNA. V gene TRDV1 combines with J gene TRDJ1; D is possibly TRDD2 or TRDD3 (7 bases each). This CDR3 region has 23 residues. V lost 5 bases to trimming and J lost 4 bases, with 41 bases between them. Germline V gene data show CDR1 as TSWWSYY and CDR2 as QGS. The CDR3 region has the DNA TGTGCTCTTGGGACTACTTCCTATTCATACTGGAGGATACGCTGGAGTGGGGGCGATAAACTCATCTTT. It codes for CALGTTSYSYWRIRWSGGDKLIF.

This clone was seen at least ten times. The J gene is TRDJ1, the V gene TRDV2, with D possibly TRDD3 on 6 matching bases. V was pared by 0 bases and J by 0 bases, with 10 bases between. This CDR3 is 15 amino acids long. In germline, CDR1 is GEAIGNYY, CDR2 EKD. The CDR3 spells CACDTVGVNTDKLIF. The CDR3 DNA reads TGTGCCTGTGACACCGTGGGGGTTAACACCGATAAACTCATCTTT.

The J segment is TRDJ1; no V gene was assigned; the listed D gene, TRDD3, was not tested against the DNA. The CDR3 sequence is 17 residues long. CDR3 nucleotides: TGTGCTACAATGTTCCTACTGGGGGATAAGGAGGACGATAAACTCATCTTT. This sequence encodes CATMFLLGDKEDDKLIF.

By share, this clone ranks as medium-sized. The chain is built from TRDV2 and TRDJ1, with D possibly matching TRDD2 (5 bases). The V gene lost 3 bases and the J gene lost 5 bases, with 15 bases spanning the gap. The CDR3 extends over 14 amino acids. The germline gives CDR1 GEAIGNYY, CDR2 EKD. DNA for the CDR3: TGTGCCTGTGACCAACTCCTTCACGCAGATAAACTCATCTTT. This gives the protein CACDQLLHADKLIF.

Notes on this clone: The same CDR3 arises from other DNA sequences in this sample as well. This chain uses TRDV1 with TRDJ1, with 11 bases aligning to TRDD3. Germline CDR1 is TSWWSYY and CDR2 is QGS. V lost 0 bases and J lost 1; bases outside the gene matches: 28. The CDR3 is 25 residues long. The CDR3 reads CALGELFPSFTGGYRKVSLTDKLIF. The CDR3 region has the DNA TGTGCTCTTGGGGAACTCTTTCCTAGTTTTACTGGGGGATATAGGAAAGTCTCGCTCACCGATAAACTCATCTTT.

This clone was counted only a few times. This chain links TRDV2 with TRDJ1; 9 nucleotides agree with TRDD3. V was clipped by 0 bases and J by 0 bases; unmatched bases: 25. Germline assignment: CDR1 GEAIGNYY and CDR2 EKD. The CDR3 contains 23 residues. CDR3 region: CACDTVLGIRVNGSIGYTDKLIF. Here the CDR3 DNA reads TGTGCCTGTGACACCGTACTGGGGATACGCGTAAACGGTAGTATCGGGTACACCGATAAACTCATCTTT.